The sample holds a few counts of the clone carrying this T cell receptor (beta chain). Its antigen remains unknown. CDR1 and CDR2 (germline): MNHEY, SVGAGI. J lost 8 bases, V lost 2 bases, and 10 bases had no gene match. CDR3 length: 18 amino acids. Authors of the study amplified TCR beta CDR3 regions from RNA transcripts. The HTBI primer set drove a first-round RT-PCR of the TCR CDR3. TCRdb analysed the multiplex PCR reads with MiXCR anew, one entry per CDR3 protein. Of around 600,000 distinct CDR3 sequences in the sample, 11% to 15% were seen once. The data stem from a study of T cells in Graves' hyperthyroidism and ophthalmopathy. Turning to the study itself: Any treatment followed the collection of peripheral blood at initial diagnosis.

For ophthalmopathy patients, the Clinical Activity Score was at least 3 and the NOSPECS grade at least 4; duration was under 3 months. Uncontrolled infection, other autoimmune disease, pregnancy and lactation each barred patients from inclusion. Study findings and constraints: Clonotypes that were expanded in thyroid above 0.001 mostly appeared in blood too.

The sequence came from a woman under 30 with Graves' ophthalmopathy. The V and J genes are TRBV6-5 and TRBJ2-1; TRBD2 matches at 15 bases. The sequenced sample was blood. The CDR3 nucleotides are TGTGCCAGCAGTTACCTATTTGGACTAGCGGGAGGGGAGGATGAGCAGTTCTTC. Protein product: CASSYLFGLAGGEDEQFF.